The clone carrying this T cell receptor (beta chain) appeared a few times. Its antigen is unknown. TCRdb keeps only in-frame clones here, not all; method: immunoSEQ multiplex PCR. The repertoire consists of 74,000 or so clones, with 90% to 95% occurring once and the leading ten covering about 0.32%. The sample belongs to a study of OX40 agonist ivuxolimab in advanced cancers. This CDR3 contains 13 residues. CDR1 is SSHAT and CDR2 is FNYEAQ in the germline V gene (reference sequence). The V gene lost 4 bases and the J gene lost 0 bases, with 6 bases spanning the gap. Study observations and caveats: Which antigen the expanded peripheral T cells recognized is unknown.

Specimen: CD4+ or CD8+ T cells sorted from blood, collected in a trial of the OX40 agonist ivuxolimab. V gene TRBV7-7 combines with J gene TRBJ1-1; no clear D. This receptor was obtained from an adult with an advanced solid tumor such as melanoma, head and neck, liver or kidney cancer. The CDR3 region has the DNA TGTGCCAGCAGCTCGCAGGTGAACACTGAAGCTTTCTTT. Translating gives CASSSQVNTEAFF.